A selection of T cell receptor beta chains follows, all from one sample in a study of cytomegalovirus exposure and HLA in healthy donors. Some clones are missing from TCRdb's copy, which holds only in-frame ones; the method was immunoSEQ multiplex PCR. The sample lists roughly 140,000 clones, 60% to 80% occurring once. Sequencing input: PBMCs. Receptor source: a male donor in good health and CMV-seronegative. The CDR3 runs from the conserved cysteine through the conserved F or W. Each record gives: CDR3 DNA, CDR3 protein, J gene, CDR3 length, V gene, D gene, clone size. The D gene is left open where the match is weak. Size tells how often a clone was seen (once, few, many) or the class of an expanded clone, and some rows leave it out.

cdr3_nt: TGTGCCAGCAGCTCCGGACTAGCGGGGGCCTACGAGCAGTACTTC; cdr3_aa: CASSSGLAGAYEQYF; j_call: TRBJ2-7; cdr3_length: 15; v_call: TRBV7-2; d_call: TRBD2; clone_size: -
cdr3_nt: TGTGCCAGCAGCGTAGTGGGTAGCGGGGGCCAAGAGACCCAGTACTTC; cdr3_aa: CASSVVGSGGQETQYF; j_call: TRBJ2-5; cdr3_length: 16; v_call: TRBV9; d_call: TRBD2; clone_size: -
cdr3_nt: TGTGCCACCGAGGGGGTCGGCGTATCCTACGAGCAGTACTTC; cdr3_aa: CATEGVGVSYEQYF; j_call: TRBJ2-7; cdr3_length: 14; v_call: TRBV28; d_call: -; clone_size: -
cdr3_nt: TGTGCCAGCAGCTTTTCGAACAGGAACACTGAAGCTTTCTTT; cdr3_aa: CASSFSNRNTEAFF; j_call: TRBJ1-1; cdr3_length: 14; v_call: TRBV6-1; d_call: -; clone_size: -
cdr3_nt: TGTGCCAGCAGCCCATGGGACAGCCTGAACACTGAAGCTTTCTTT; cdr3_aa: CASSPWDSLNTEAFF; j_call: TRBJ1-1; cdr3_length: 15; v_call: TRBV14; d_call: TRBD1; clone_size: -
cdr3_nt: TGTGCCAGCAGCTCAGGACAGGACGAGCAGTACTTC; cdr3_aa: CASSSGQDEQYF; j_call: TRBJ2-7; cdr3_length: 12; v_call: TRBV7-9; d_call: TRBD1; clone_size: -
cdr3_nt: TGTGCCAGCAGCCTAGGACAGGTCCCTAATGAAAAACTGTTTTTT; cdr3_aa: CASSLGQVPNEKLFF; j_call: TRBJ1-4; cdr3_length: 15; v_call: TRBV7-6; d_call: TRBD1; clone_size: once
cdr3_nt: TGTGCCATCCGGACAGGGCAAGAGACCCAGTACTTC; cdr3_aa: CAIRTGQETQYF; j_call: TRBJ2-5; cdr3_length: 12; v_call: TRBV9; d_call: TRBD1; clone_size: -
cdr3_nt: TGTGCCAGCGCCCGGACTGCCTGGGAGAATGAGCAGTTCTTC; cdr3_aa: CASARTAWENEQFF; j_call: TRBJ2-1; cdr3_length: 14; v_call: TRBV2; d_call: -; clone_size: -
cdr3_nt: TGTGCCAGCAGCCTGGACAGGCTTGATGAAGCTTTCTTT; cdr3_aa: CASSLDRLDEAFF; j_call: TRBJ1-1; cdr3_length: 13; v_call: TRBV9; d_call: TRBD1; clone_size: few
cdr3_nt: TGTGCCAGCAGTGAGAGGGGGGGAGGTCAGCCCCAGCATTTT; cdr3_aa: CASSERGGGQPQHF; j_call: TRBJ1-5; cdr3_length: 14; v_call: TRBV6-1; d_call: -; clone_size: -
cdr3_nt: TGTGCCAGCAGTTACTCCACACAGGATGGCTATGGCTACACCTTC; cdr3_aa: CASSYSTQDGYGYTF; j_call: TRBJ1-2; cdr3_length: 15; v_call: TRBV6-5; d_call: -; clone_size: few
cdr3_nt: TGCGCCAGCAGCTTGGAAGGGGGCGGCAATCAGCCCCAGCATTTT; cdr3_aa: CASSLEGGGNQPQHF; j_call: TRBJ1-5; cdr3_length: 15; v_call: TRBV5-1; d_call: TRBD1; clone_size: -
cdr3_nt: TGTGCCAGCAGCCCCGGGAGGGGGGACGAGCAGTACTTC; cdr3_aa: CASSPGRGDEQYF; j_call: TRBJ2-7; cdr3_length: 13; v_call: TRBV27; d_call: TRBD2; clone_size: -
cdr3_nt: TGTGCCAGCAGCACCAGCGGACCGCAGAACACTGAAGCTTTCTTT; cdr3_aa: CASSTSGPQNTEAFF; j_call: TRBJ1-1; cdr3_length: 15; v_call: TRBV6-5; d_call: -; clone_size: -
cdr3_nt: TGCGCCAGCAGCTTGGGTGAGTTGGGGCTCCCGAACACTGAAGCTTTCTTT; cdr3_aa: CASSLGELGLPNTEAFF; j_call: TRBJ1-1; cdr3_length: 17; v_call: TRBV5-1; d_call: -; clone_size: once
cdr3_nt: TGTTCCAGCAGCTTAGGGGGGGTCGGCGGCTATGGCTACACCTTC; cdr3_aa: CSSSLGGVGGYGYTF; j_call: TRBJ1-2; cdr3_length: 15; v_call: TRBV7-9; d_call: -; clone_size: -
cdr3_nt: TGTGCCAGCAGTTTACGGGACAGGGGAGGAGGCTACACCTTC; cdr3_aa: CASSLRDRGGGYTF; j_call: TRBJ1-2; cdr3_length: 14; v_call: TRBV27; d_call: TRBD1; clone_size: -
cdr3_nt: TGTGCCAGTAGTATAGTGGGCTCCACCACCCACGAGCAGTACTTC; cdr3_aa: CASSIVGSTTHEQYF; j_call: TRBJ2-7; cdr3_length: 15; v_call: TRBV19; d_call: -; clone_size: -
cdr3_nt: TGTGCCAGCAGTTTCCCGCCAGGGGTCGAGCAGTACTTC; cdr3_aa: CASSFPPGVEQYF; j_call: TRBJ2-7; cdr3_length: 13; v_call: TRBV28; d_call: -; clone_size: -
cdr3_nt: TGCGCCAGCAGCCCCGGGGGAGGGGAGGACACTGAAGCTTTCTTT; cdr3_aa: CASSPGGGEDTEAFF; j_call: TRBJ1-1; cdr3_length: 15; v_call: TRBV5-1; d_call: -; clone_size: -
cdr3_nt: TGTGCCAGCAGCTGGGGTGGACAGGCCCTTCCCTACGAGCAGTACTTC; cdr3_aa: CASSWGGQALPYEQYF; j_call: TRBJ2-7; cdr3_length: 16; v_call: TRBV28; d_call: TRBD1; clone_size: -
cdr3_nt: TGCAGTGCTCCAGCGGGGGTCTACACCTTC; cdr3_aa: CSAPAGVYTF; j_call: TRBJ1-2; cdr3_length: 10; v_call: TRBV20-1; d_call: -; clone_size: -
cdr3_nt: TGTGCCAGCAGTTCGTCGCAGCCCCTCCACTTT; cdr3_aa: CASSSSQPLHF; j_call: TRBJ1-6; cdr3_length: 11; v_call: TRBV28; d_call: -; clone_size: -
cdr3_nt: TGTGCCAGCAGCCCCTGGATTAATCAGGCAGATACGCAGTATTTT; cdr3_aa: CASSPWINQADTQYF; j_call: TRBJ2-3; cdr3_length: 15; v_call: TRBV7-2; d_call: -; clone_size: -
cdr3_nt: TGTGCCAGCAGCTCAGGACAAGGGCGGGAGCTGTTTTTT; cdr3_aa: CASSSGQGRELFF; j_call: TRBJ2-2; cdr3_length: 13; v_call: TRBV7-9; d_call: -; clone_size: -
cdr3_nt: TGTGCCAGCAGCCCTCGTATAATGACAGGGGGACACTATGGCTACACCTTC; cdr3_aa: CASSPRIMTGGHYGYTF; j_call: TRBJ1-2; cdr3_length: 17; v_call: TRBV11-3; d_call: TRBD1; clone_size: -
cdr3_nt: TGTGCCACCAGCGAGGAATATTATAATTTACCCCTCCACTTT; cdr3_aa: CATSEEYYNLPLHF; j_call: TRBJ1-6; cdr3_length: 14; v_call: TRBV15; d_call: -; clone_size: -
cdr3_nt: TGTGCCAGCAGTTACGATGGCAGTTTCCTTGAAGCTTTCTTT; cdr3_aa: CASSYDGSFLEAFF; j_call: TRBJ1-1; cdr3_length: 14; v_call: TRBV6-5; d_call: -; clone_size: -
cdr3_nt: TGTGCCAGCTCACCACCGGTCGGTCGGAGCACCGGGGAGCTGTTTTTT; cdr3_aa: CASSPPVGRSTGELFF; j_call: TRBJ2-2; cdr3_length: 16; v_call: TRBV18; d_call: -; clone_size: -
cdr3_nt: TGTGCCAGCAGTTTGGACAGGGTCAATTCACCCCTCCACTTT; cdr3_aa: CASSLDRVNSPLHF; j_call: TRBJ1-6; cdr3_length: 14; v_call: TRBV6-5; d_call: TRBD1; clone_size: few
cdr3_nt: TGTGCCAGCAGCCCGACAGGGTATGACTATGGCTACACCTTC; cdr3_aa: CASSPTGYDYGYTF; j_call: TRBJ1-2; cdr3_length: 14; v_call: TRBV7-9; d_call: TRBD1; clone_size: once
cdr3_nt: TGCGCCAGCAGCCAAGTAGGAGCCTACAATGGGCAGTTCTTC; cdr3_aa: CASSQVGAYNGQFF; j_call: TRBJ2-1; cdr3_length: 14; v_call: TRBV4-3; d_call: -; clone_size: -
cdr3_nt: TGTGCCAGCTCACCCGCGGGACAGGGAAACTACGAGCAGTACTTC; cdr3_aa: CASSPAGQGNYEQYF; j_call: TRBJ2-7; cdr3_length: 15; v_call: TRBV18; d_call: TRBD1; clone_size: -
cdr3_nt: TGCGCCAGCAAGATAGGGACAGGGGATTCTGAAGCTTTCTTT; cdr3_aa: CASKIGTGDSEAFF; j_call: TRBJ1-1; cdr3_length: 14; v_call: TRBV5-1; d_call: TRBD1; clone_size: -
cdr3_nt: TGCGCCAGCAGCCCTGGACAGTCAGAGGATGGCTACACCTTC; cdr3_aa: CASSPGQSEDGYTF; j_call: TRBJ1-2; cdr3_length: 14; v_call: TRBV5-1; d_call: -; clone_size: -
cdr3_nt: TGTGCCAGCAGCTTGGCCGGGACAGGGTCGGAAAAACTGTTTTTT; cdr3_aa: CASSLAGTGSEKLFF; j_call: TRBJ1-4; cdr3_length: 15; v_call: TRBV5-4; d_call: TRBD1; clone_size: -
cdr3_nt: TGCAGCGGCTCGACAGTCGAAGCTTTCTTT; cdr3_aa: CSGSTVEAFF; j_call: TRBJ1-1; cdr3_length: 10; v_call: TRBV29-1; d_call: -; clone_size: -
cdr3_nt: TGTGCCAGCAGCTTAGTGCTGGGACAGGGGAAAGAGACCCAGTACTTC; cdr3_aa: CASSLVLGQGKETQYF; j_call: TRBJ2-5; cdr3_length: 16; v_call: TRBV7-6; d_call: TRBD1; clone_size: -
cdr3_nt: TGTGCCAGCAGGCGACAGGGATTTAATGAAAAACTGTTTTTT; cdr3_aa: CASRRQGFNEKLFF; j_call: TRBJ1-4; cdr3_length: 14; v_call: TRBV7-2; d_call: TRBD1; clone_size: -
cdr3_nt: TGCGCCAGCAGCCAGTGGAGTGGGACAGAGGGCACTGAAGCTTTCTTT; cdr3_aa: CASSQWSGTEGTEAFF; j_call: TRBJ1-1; cdr3_length: 16; v_call: TRBV4-3; d_call: TRBD1; clone_size: -
cdr3_nt: TGTGCCAGCAGCTTATCAGGGTTTGAGACCCAGTACTTC; cdr3_aa: CASSLSGFETQYF; j_call: TRBJ2-5; cdr3_length: 13; v_call: TRBV7-8; d_call: -; clone_size: -
cdr3_nt: TGTGCCAGTAGGCCCGGGAGCCAAGTTTATGGCTACACCTTC; cdr3_aa: CASRPGSQVYGYTF; j_call: TRBJ1-2; cdr3_length: 14; v_call: TRBV19; d_call: -; clone_size: -
cdr3_nt: TGTGCCAGCAGCCAGGACATGAGCTCCTACAATGAGCAGTTCTTC; cdr3_aa: CASSQDMSSYNEQFF; j_call: TRBJ2-1; cdr3_length: 15; v_call: TRBV7-9; d_call: -; clone_size: -
cdr3_nt: TGTGCCAGCAGTGAATGGGGGGTTGGCACCGGGGAGCTGTTTTTT; cdr3_aa: CASSEWGVGTGELFF; j_call: TRBJ2-2; cdr3_length: 15; v_call: TRBV6-1; d_call: -; clone_size: -
cdr3_nt: TGTGCCAGCAGCCCCCGGGGGGAAGGTGAAAAACTGTTTTTT; cdr3_aa: CASSPRGEGEKLFF; j_call: TRBJ1-4; cdr3_length: 14; v_call: TRBV11-2; d_call: -; clone_size: -
cdr3_nt: TGTGCCAGCTCACCCTTCCCAGGGGTGGGCAACGAGCAGTACTTC; cdr3_aa: CASSPFPGVGNEQYF; j_call: TRBJ2-7; cdr3_length: 15; v_call: TRBV18; d_call: -; clone_size: -
cdr3_nt: TGTGCCAGCAGTGAAGAAAGGGGGACTGAAGCTTTCTTT; cdr3_aa: CASSEERGTEAFF; j_call: TRBJ1-1; cdr3_length: 13; v_call: TRBV2; d_call: -; clone_size: -
cdr3_nt: TGTGCCAGCAGCTTAGCAGCGGGGGATTACAATGAGCAGTTCTTC; cdr3_aa: CASSLAAGDYNEQFF; j_call: TRBJ2-1; cdr3_length: 15; v_call: TRBV7-2; d_call: TRBD2; clone_size: -
cdr3_nt: TGTGCCAGCAGTCTTATCAGGGACTCCTACGAGCAGTACTTC; cdr3_aa: CASSLIRDSYEQYF; j_call: TRBJ2-7; cdr3_length: 14; v_call: TRBV11-2; d_call: -; clone_size: -
cdr3_nt: TGTGCCAGCAGTGTGCGACAGGGGGCCGATACGCAGTATTTT; cdr3_aa: CASSVRQGADTQYF; j_call: TRBJ2-3; cdr3_length: 14; v_call: TRBV2; d_call: TRBD1; clone_size: -
cdr3_nt: TGCGCCAGCAGCCAAGAGGGACAGCCTAACACAGATACGCAGTATTTT; cdr3_aa: CASSQEGQPNTDTQYF; j_call: TRBJ2-3; cdr3_length: 16; v_call: TRBV4-1; d_call: TRBD1; clone_size: once
cdr3_nt: TGTGCCAGCAGTTTAGAGGGGGCTAACGTCCTGACTTTC; cdr3_aa: CASSLEGANVLTF; j_call: TRBJ2-6; cdr3_length: 13; v_call: TRBV27; d_call: TRBD1; clone_size: once
cdr3_nt: TGCGCCAGCAGTCCGGAAGCTGGGGCCAACGGCCTGACTTTC; cdr3_aa: CASSPEAGANGLTF; j_call: TRBJ2-6; cdr3_length: 14; v_call: TRBV5-1; d_call: -; clone_size: -